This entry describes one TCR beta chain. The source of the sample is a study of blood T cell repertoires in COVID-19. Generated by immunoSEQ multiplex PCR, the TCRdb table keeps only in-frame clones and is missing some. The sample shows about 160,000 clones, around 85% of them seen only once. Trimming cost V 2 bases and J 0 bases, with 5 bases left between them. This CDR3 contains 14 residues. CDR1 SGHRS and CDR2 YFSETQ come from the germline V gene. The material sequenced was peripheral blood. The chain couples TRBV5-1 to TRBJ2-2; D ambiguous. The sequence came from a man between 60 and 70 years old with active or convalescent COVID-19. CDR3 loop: CASSFYANTGELFF. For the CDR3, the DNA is TGCGCCAGCAGCTTCTACGCGAACACCGGGGAGCTGTTTTTT.